Listed here is a single T cell receptor (beta chain). These data belong to a study of OX40 agonist ivuxolimab in advanced cancers. Clones were sequenced by immunoSEQ multiplex PCR, and TCRdb holds only the in-frame ones, with some missing. The data contain 38,000 or so clones, 87% of them singletons. Trimming took off 4 bases at V and 1 base at J, with 17 bases between the two ends. CDR1 is SGHNT, CDR2 YYREEE, per germline (reference sequence). The CDR3 totals 16 residues. The receptor comes from an adult with an advanced solid tumor such as melanoma, head and neck, liver or kidney cancer. The starting material was CD4+ or CD8+ T cells sorted from blood, obtained in a trial of the OX40 agonist ivuxolimab. This chain connects TRBV5-4 to TRBJ1-2; D may be TRBD1 (6 bases). CDR3 residues: CASSQPGGGGNYGYTF. The CDR3, as DNA: TGTGCCAGCAGCCAACCTGGGGGGGGCGGTAACTATGGCTACACCTTC.